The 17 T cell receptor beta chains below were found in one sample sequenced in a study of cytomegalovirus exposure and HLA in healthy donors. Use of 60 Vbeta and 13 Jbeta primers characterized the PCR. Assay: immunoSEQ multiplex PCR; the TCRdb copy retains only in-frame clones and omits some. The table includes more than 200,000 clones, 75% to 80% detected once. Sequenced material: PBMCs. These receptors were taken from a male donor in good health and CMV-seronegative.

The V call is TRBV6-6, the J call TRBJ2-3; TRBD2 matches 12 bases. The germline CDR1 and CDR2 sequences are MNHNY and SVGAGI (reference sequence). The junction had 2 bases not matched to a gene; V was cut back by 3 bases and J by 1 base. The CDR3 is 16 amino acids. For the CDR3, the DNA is TGTGCCAGCAGTTATTGGACTAGCGGGGGCACAGATACGCAGTATTTT. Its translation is CASSYWTSGGTDTQYF.

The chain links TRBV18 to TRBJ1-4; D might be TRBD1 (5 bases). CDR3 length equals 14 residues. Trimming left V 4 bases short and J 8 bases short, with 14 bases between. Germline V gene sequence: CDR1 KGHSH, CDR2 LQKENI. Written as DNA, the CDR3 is TGTGCCAGCTCACACGGGACTGGGGAAGAAAAACTGTTTTTT. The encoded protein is CASSHGTGEEKLFF.

CDR3 nucleotides: TGTGCCAGTAGAGAGACAGGTTCGACCTACGAGCAGTACTTC. Its protein product is CASRETGSTYEQYF. The rearrangement uses TRBV19 and TRBJ2-5; a weak D match, TRBD1 (6 bases). The DNA end lines up better with TRBJ2-7; the J call may be wrong. The CDR3 totals 14 residues. Germline CDR1 is LNHDA and CDR2 is SQIVND (reference sequence).

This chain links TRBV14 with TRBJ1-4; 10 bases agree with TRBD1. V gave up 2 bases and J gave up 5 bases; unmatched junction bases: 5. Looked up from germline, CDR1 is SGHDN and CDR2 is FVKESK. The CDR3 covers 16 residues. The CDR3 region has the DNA TGTGCCAGCAGCCAACTGCCGGGACAGGGGAATGAAAAACTGTTTTTT. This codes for CASSQLPGQGNEKLFF.

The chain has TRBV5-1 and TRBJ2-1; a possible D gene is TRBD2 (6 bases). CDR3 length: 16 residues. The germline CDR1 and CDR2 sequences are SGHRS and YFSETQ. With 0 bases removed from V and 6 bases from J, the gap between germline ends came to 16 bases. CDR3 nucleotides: TGCGCCAGCAGCTTGGGCCCCCCCCTACTAGCCAATGAGCAGTTCTTC. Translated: CASSLGPPLLANEQFF.

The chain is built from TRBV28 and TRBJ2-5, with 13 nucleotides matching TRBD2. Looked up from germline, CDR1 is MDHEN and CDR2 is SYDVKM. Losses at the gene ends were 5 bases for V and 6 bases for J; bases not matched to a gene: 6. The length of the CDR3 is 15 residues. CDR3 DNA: TGTGCCAGCAGTCCCTGGACTAGCGGGAGAAAGACCCAGTACTTC. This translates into CASSPWTSGRKTQYF.

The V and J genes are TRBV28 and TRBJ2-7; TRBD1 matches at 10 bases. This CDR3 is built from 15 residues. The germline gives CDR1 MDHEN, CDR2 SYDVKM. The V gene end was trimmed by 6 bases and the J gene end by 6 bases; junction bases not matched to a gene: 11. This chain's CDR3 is CASRHRGQGPLEQYF. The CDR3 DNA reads TGTGCCAGCAGACATCGGGGACAGGGGCCTCTCGAGCAGTACTTC.

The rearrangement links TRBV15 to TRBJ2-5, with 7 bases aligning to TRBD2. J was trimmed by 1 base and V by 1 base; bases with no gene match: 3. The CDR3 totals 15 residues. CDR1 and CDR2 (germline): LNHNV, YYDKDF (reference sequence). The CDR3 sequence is CATSRGREPQETQYF. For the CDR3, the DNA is TGTGCCACCAGCAGAGGGCGGGAGCCCCAAGAGACCCAGTACTTC.

The CDR3 reads CASTLGKGANYGYTF. The CDR3 bases are TGTGCCAGCACTCTTGGCAAGGGAGCTAACTATGGCTACACCTTC. J is TRBJ1-2 and V is TRBV28; D is undetermined. V dropped 7 bases and J dropped 0 bases, with 15 bases sitting between them. Germline CDR1 reads MDHEN; CDR2 reads SYDVKM. This CDR3 is 15 amino acids long.

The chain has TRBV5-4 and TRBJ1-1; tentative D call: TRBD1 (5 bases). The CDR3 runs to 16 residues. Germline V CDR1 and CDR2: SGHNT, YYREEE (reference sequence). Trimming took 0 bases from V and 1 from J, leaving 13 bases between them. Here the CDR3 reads CASSLGTRVGNTEAFF. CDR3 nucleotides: TGTGCCAGCAGCTTGGGTACCAGGGTTGGGAACACTGAAGCTTTCTTT.

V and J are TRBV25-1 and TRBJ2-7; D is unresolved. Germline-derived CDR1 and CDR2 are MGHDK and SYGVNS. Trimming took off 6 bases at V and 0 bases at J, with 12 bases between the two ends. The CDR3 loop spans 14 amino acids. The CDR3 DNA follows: TGTGCCAGCAGATCCCCTTCCCGCTCCTACGAGCAGTACTTC. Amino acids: CASRSPSRSYEQYF.

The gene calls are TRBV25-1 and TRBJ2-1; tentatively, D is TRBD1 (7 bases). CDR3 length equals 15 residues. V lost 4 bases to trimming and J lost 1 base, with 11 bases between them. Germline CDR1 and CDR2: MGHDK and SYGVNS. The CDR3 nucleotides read TGTGCCAGCAGTGGCGGGACAGAATCCTACAATGAGCAGTTCTTC. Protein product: CASSGGTESYNEQFF.

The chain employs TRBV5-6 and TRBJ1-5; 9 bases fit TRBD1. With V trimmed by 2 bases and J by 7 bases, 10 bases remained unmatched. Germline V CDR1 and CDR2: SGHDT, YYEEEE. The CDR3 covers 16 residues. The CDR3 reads CASSLAPGQGLQPQHF. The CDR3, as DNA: TGTGCCAGCAGCTTAGCTCCGGGACAGGGACTCCAGCCCCAGCATTTT.

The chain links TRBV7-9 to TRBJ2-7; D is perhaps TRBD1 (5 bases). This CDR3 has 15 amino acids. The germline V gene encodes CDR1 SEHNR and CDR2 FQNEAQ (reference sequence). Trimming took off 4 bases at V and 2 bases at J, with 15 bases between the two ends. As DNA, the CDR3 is TGTGCCAGCAGCTCCACCCAGGGTCTTACCTACGAGCAGTACTTC. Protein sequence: CASSSTQGLTYEQYF.

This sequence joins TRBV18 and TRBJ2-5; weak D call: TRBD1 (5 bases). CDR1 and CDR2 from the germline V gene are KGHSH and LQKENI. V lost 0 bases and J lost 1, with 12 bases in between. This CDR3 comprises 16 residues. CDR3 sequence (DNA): TGTGCCAGCTCACCACCGTCCGGCAGGGCCCAAGAGACCCAGTACTTC. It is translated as CASSPPSGRAQETQYF.

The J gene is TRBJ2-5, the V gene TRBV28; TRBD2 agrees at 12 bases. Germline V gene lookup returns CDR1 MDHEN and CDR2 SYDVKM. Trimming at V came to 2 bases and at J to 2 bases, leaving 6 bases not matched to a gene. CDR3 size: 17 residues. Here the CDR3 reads CASSLNWLAGGQETQYF. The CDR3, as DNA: TGTGCCAGCAGTTTAAATTGGCTAGCGGGAGGGCAAGAGACCCAGTACTTC.

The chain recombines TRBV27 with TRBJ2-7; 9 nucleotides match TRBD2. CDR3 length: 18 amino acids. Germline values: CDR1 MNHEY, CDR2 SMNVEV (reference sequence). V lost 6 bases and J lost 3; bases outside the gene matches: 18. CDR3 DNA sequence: TGTGCCAGCAGGGCGCGGGGGGGCCGTCAAGGGATAGGCTACGAGCAGTACTTC. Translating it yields CASRARGGRQGIGYEQYF.